This paragraph reports one T cell receptor beta chain. The target antigen is unknown. Clones were read by immunoSEQ multiplex PCR, and TCRdb kept only the in-frame ones, dropping some. In the table there are about 2 million clones, about 95% of which are singletons. This sample was taken from a study of shared clonotypes between healthy human individuals. Study-level background: CD4 naive cells filled three plates per donor, CD4 memory three, CD8 naive two and CD8 memory one.

CD45RO-negative CD8 cells positively selected for CCR7 made up the naive population, which excluded terminally differentiated effector memory CD45RA+ cells. Study outcomes and limitations: When naive CD4 clonotypes were compared across a few donors, around 4.6% were shared. Naive subsets generally exceeded memory subsets in estimated richness. In having few donors, the study represented limited genetic and exposure-history diversity.

The sequence was obtained from a man between 18 and 35 years old in good health. Sequencing was carried out using naive CD8+ T cells sorted from blood.

The CDR3, as DNA: TGTGCCAGCAGCTGGGACCGACGCTCTGGAAACACCATATATTTT. Its protein product is CASSWDRRSGNTIYF. The chain links TRBV6-6 to TRBJ1-3, with a tentative D call TRBD1 (5 bases). V gave up 6 bases and J gave up 0 bases, with 12 bases separating them. CDR1 is MNHNY, CDR2 SVGAGI, per germline (reference sequence). The CDR3 covers 15 residues.